Given below is one T cell receptor (beta chain) in context. The antigen is not known. Unique molecular identifiers featured in how the TCRbeta library was prepared. Each CDR3 protein is one row after TCRdb ran MiXCR on the PCR reads. Altogether approximately 210,000 distinct CDR3 sequences are present, about a sixth being singletons, with the ten largest covering around 45%. These data come from a study of T-cell reconstitution after alpha-beta-depleted transplantation in children. The study's findings and limits: Reported findings indicate that, about two months after transplant, alpha-beta T cells came from several hundred expanded clones, which were derived from non-depleted graft cells. Counts and diversity of T cells one year after transplant came mostly from newly produced T cells. Several patients had high TCRbeta diversity at day 60; it came from surviving recipient T cells and thymic progenitors.

CDR1 and CDR2 (germline): KGHSH, LQKENI. The V end lost 0 bases, the J end lost 2 bases, and 7 bases lay between the germline ends. The CDR3 spans 14 residues. The source of this sequence is a male patient aged 2 to 10 who had a stem cell transplant for acute lymphoblastic leukemia, so the T cells may come from the graft donor. This specimen was PBMCs, mostly from graft donor cells, taken 360 days after TCRalphabeta/CD19-depleted stem cell transplant. The J gene is TRBJ1-1, the V gene TRBV18, with D possibly being TRBD1 (5 bases). The CDR3 DNA sequence: TGTGCCAGCTCACCACCCCAGGGTAACACTGAAGCTTTCTTT. Its protein product is CASSPPQGNTEAFF.